Listed below are T cell receptor beta chains from one sample, sequenced in a study of blood T cell repertoires in COVID-19. Clones were sequenced by immunoSEQ multiplex PCR, and TCRdb holds only the in-frame ones, with some missing. The sample lists tens of thousands of clones, almost 90% seen once, with 7% to 8.5% in the top ten. Sequencing was performed on peripheral blood. The receptors derive from a woman aged 70 to 79 with acute or convalescent COVID-19. The CDR3 runs from the conserved cysteine through the conserved F or W. Fields, in order: clone size, J gene, V gene, CDR3 protein. Clone size is stated in some rows and not others, as once, few, many or a class when expanded.

clone_size: .; j_call: TRBJ2-1; v_call: TRBV7-9; cdr3_aa: CASSLNPGTAQNEQFF
clone_size: few; j_call: TRBJ2-6; v_call: TRBV19; cdr3_aa: CASSIPTGSGANVLTF
clone_size: .; j_call: TRBJ2-5; v_call: TRBV27; cdr3_aa: CASSRTGISQETQYF
clone_size: .; j_call: TRBJ2-2; v_call: TRBV5-1; cdr3_aa: CASSFAGGDTGELFF
clone_size: .; j_call: TRBJ2-3; v_call: TRBV5-8; cdr3_aa: CASSWGQLTDTQYF
clone_size: .; j_call: TRBJ2-5; v_call: TRBV5-1; cdr3_aa: CASTRLGGRETQYF
clone_size: .; j_call: TRBJ2-7; v_call: TRBV7-9; cdr3_aa: CASSTPGSSSYEQYF
clone_size: .; j_call: TRBJ1-1; v_call: TRBV5-1; cdr3_aa: CASSSGTGGNTEAFF
clone_size: once; j_call: TRBJ2-3; v_call: TRBV11-2; cdr3_aa: CASSLGSGASTDTQYF
clone_size: .; j_call: TRBJ1-2; v_call: TRBV28; cdr3_aa: CASNRAGVVYGYTF
clone_size: .; j_call: TRBJ1-2; v_call: TRBV2; cdr3_aa: CASSETTVPGGYTF
clone_size: .; j_call: TRBJ2-5; v_call: TRBV5-1; cdr3_aa: CASGNTGGQETQYF
clone_size: many; j_call: TRBJ1-2; v_call: TRBV2; cdr3_aa: CASSESRGNYGYTF
clone_size: .; j_call: TRBJ1-5; v_call: TRBV7-6; cdr3_aa: CASSLLVGTGVYSNQPQHF
clone_size: .; j_call: TRBJ1-1; v_call: TRBV14; cdr3_aa: CASSQKQGAEAFF